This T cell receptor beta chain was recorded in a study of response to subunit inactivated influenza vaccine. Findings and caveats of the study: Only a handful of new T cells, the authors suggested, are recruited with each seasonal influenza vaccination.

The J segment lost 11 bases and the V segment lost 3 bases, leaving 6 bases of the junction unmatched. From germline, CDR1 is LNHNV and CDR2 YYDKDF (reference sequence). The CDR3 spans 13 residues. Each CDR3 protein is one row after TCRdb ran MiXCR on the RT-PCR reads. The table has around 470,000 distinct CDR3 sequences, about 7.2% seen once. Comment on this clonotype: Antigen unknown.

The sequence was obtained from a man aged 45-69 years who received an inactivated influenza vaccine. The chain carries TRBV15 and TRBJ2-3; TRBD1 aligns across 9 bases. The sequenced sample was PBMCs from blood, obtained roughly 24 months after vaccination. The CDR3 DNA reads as TGTGCCACCAGCAGCCACCCGACAGGGGGGCAGTATTTT. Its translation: CATSSHPTGGQYF.